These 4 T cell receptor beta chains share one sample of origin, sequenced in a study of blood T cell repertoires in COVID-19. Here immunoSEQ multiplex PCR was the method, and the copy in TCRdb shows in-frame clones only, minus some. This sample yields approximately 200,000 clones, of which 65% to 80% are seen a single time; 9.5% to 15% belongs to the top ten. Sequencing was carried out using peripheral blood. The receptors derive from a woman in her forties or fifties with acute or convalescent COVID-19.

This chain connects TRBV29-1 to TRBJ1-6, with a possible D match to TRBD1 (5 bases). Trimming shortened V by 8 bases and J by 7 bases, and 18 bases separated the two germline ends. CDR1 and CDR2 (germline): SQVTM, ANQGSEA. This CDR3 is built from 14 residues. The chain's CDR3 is CSIKQGTRNSPLHF. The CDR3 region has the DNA TGCAGCATAAAGCAGGGTACGAGGAATTCACCCCTCCACTTT.

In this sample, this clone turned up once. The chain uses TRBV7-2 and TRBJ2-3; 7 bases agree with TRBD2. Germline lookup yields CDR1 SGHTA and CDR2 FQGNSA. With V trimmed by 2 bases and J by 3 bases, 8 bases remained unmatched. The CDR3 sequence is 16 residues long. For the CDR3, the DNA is TGTGCCAGCAGCTTATTGACTAGCCTCGGTACAGATACGCAGTATTTT. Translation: CASSLLTSLGTDTQYF.

The CDR3 reads CASSEPGQNTEAFF. The CDR3 DNA is TGTGCCAGCAGTGAACCGGGACAGAACACTGAAGCTTTCTTT. This chain links TRBV6-1 with TRBJ1-1, with D possibly being TRBD1 (6 bases). There are 14 residues in the CDR3. Between the trimmed V and J ends, which lost 2 bases and 1 base, there was a span of 8 bases. CDR1 is MNHNS, CDR2 SASEGT, per germline.

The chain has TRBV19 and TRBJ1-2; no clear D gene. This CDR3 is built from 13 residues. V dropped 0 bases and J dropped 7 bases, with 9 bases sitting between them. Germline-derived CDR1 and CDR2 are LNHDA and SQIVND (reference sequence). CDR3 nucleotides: TGTGCCAGTAGTATAGATCGGCGGGTTGGCTACACCTTC. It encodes CASSIDRRVGYTF.